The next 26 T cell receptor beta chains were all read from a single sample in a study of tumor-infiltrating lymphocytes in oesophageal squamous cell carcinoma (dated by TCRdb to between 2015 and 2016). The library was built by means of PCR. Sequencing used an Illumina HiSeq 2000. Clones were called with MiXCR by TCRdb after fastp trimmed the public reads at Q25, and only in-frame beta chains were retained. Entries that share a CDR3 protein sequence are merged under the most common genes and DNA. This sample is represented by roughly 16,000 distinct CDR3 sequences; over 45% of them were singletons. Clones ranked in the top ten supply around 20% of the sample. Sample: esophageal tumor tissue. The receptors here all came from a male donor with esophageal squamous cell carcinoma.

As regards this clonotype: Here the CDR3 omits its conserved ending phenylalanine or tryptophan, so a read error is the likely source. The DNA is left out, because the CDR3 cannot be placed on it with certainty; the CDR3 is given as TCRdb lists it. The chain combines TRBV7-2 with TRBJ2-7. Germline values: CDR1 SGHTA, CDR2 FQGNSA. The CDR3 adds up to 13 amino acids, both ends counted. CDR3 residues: CASSLTYEQYFGS.

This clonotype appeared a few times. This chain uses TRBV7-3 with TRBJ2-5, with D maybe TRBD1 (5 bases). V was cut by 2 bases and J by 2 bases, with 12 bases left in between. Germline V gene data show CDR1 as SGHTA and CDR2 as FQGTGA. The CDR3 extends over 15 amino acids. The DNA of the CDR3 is TGTGCCAGCAGCTTATGGTCAGGGCCGCAAGAGACCCAGTACTTC. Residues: CASSLWSGPQETQYF.

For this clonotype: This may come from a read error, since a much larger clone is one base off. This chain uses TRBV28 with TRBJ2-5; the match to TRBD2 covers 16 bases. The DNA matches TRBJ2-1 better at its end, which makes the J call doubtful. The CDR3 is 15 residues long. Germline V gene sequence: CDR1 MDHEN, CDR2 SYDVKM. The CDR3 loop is CASSGTSGRAYEQFF. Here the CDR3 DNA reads TGTGCCAGCAGCGGGACTAGCGGGAGGGCCTACGAGCAGTTCTTC.

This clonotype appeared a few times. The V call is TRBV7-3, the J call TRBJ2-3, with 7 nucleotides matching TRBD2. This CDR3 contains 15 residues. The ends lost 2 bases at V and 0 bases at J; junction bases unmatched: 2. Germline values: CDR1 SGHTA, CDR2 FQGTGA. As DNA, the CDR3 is TGTGCCAGCAGCTTATCTAGCGGTAGCACAGATACGCAGTATTTT. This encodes CASSLSSGSTDTQYF.

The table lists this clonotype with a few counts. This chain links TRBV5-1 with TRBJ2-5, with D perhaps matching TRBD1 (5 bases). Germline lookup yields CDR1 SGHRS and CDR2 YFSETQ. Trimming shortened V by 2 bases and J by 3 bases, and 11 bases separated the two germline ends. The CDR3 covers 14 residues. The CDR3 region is CASSFQGAEETQYF. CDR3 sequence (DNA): TGCGCCAGCAGCTTTCAAGGGGCCGAAGAGACCCAGTACTTC.

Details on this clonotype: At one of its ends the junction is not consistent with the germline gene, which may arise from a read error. The CDR3 coding sequence is TGTGCCAGCAGCTTAGATGGGCTAGCGGGAGCCCTGAACTTC. This translates into CASSLDGLAGALNF. The gene calls are TRBV11-2 and TRBJ2-6; 10 nucleotides line up with TRBD2. This CDR3 spans 14 amino acids. Germline-derived CDR1 and CDR2 are SGHAT and FQNNGV.

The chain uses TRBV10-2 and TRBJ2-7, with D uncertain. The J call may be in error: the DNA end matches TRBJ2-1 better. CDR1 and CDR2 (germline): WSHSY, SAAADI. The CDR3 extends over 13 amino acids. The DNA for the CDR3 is TGCGCCAGCAGTGAACCGGATTACAATGAGCAGTTCTTC. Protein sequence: CASSEPDYNEQFF.

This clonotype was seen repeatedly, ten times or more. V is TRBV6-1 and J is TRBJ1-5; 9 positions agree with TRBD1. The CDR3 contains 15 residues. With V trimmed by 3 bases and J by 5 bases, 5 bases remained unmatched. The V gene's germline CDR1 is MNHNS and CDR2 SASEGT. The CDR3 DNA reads TGTGCCAGCAGTGAGACAGGGGGGCTCTATCAGCCCCAGCATTTT. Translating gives CASSETGGLYQPQHF.

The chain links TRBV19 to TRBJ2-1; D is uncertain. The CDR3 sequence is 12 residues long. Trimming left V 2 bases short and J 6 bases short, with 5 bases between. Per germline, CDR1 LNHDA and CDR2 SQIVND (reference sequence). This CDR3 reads CASSIHLNEQFF. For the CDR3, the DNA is TGTGCCAGTAGTATACACCTCAATGAGCAGTTCTTC.

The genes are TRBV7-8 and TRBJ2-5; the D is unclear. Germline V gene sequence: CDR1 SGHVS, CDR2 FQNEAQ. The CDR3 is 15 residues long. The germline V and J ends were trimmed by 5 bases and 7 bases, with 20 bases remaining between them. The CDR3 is CASSTRSTIRATQYF. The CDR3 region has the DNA TGTGCCAGCAGCACCCGCTCAACTATACGGGCGACCCAGTACTTC.

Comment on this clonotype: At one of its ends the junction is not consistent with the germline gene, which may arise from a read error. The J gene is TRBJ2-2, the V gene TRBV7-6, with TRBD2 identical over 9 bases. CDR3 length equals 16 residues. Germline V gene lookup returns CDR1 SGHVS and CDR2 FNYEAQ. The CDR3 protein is CASSLAASGNTRELFF. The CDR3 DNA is TGTGCCAGCAGCTTAGCGGCTAGCGGGAACACCAGGGAGCTGTTTTTT.

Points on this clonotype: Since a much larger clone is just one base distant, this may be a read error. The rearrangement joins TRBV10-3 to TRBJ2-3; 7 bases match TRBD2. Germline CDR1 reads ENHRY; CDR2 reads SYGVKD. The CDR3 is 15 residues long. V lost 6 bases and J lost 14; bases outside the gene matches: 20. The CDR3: CAIRGLGLVTGELYF. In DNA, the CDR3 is TGTGCCATCAGAGGACTAGGTCTGGTCACCGGGGAGCTGTATTTT.

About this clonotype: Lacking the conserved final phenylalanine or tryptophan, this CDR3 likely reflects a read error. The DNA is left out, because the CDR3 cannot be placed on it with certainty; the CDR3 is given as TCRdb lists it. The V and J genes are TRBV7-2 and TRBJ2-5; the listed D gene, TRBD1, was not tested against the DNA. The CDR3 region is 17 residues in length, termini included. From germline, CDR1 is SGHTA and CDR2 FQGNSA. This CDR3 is CASSWGQVLDSPLHFGS.

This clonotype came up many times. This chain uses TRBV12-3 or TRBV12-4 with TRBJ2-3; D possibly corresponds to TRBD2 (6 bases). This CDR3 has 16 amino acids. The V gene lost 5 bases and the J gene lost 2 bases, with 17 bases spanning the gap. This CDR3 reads CASSGFGGTDTDTQYF. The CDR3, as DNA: TGTGCCAGCAGTGGCTTTGGGGGGACTGACACAGATACGCAGTATTTT.

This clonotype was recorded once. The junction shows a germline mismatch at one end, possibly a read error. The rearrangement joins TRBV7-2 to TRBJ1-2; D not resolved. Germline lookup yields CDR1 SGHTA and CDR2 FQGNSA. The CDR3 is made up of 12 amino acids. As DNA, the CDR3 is TGTGCCAGCAGCTCAAACCGGGGAGGCTACATCTTC. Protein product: CASSSNRGGYIF.

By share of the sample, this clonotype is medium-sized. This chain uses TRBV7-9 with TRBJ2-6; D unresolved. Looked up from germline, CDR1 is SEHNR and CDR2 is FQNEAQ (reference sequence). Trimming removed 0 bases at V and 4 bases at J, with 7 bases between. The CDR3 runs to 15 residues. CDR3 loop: CASSLAGSGANVLTF. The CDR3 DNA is TGTGCCAGCAGCTTAGCAGGGTCCGGGGCCAACGTCCTGACTTTC.

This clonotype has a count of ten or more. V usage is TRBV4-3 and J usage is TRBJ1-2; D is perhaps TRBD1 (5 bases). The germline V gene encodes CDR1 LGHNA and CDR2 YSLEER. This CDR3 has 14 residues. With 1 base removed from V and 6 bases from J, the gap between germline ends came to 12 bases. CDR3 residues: CASSQASGPDGYTF. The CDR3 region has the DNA TGCGCCAGCAGCCAAGCGTCAGGGCCCGATGGCTACACCTTC.

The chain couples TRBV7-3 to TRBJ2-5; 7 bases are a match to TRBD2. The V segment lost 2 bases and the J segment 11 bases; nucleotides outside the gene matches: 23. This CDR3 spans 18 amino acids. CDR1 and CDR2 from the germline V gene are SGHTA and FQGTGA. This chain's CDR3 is CASSLRRGRETPYNEQYF. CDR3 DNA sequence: TGTGCCAGCAGCTTACGGCGGGGGAGGGAGACCCCCTACAATGAGCAGTACTTC.

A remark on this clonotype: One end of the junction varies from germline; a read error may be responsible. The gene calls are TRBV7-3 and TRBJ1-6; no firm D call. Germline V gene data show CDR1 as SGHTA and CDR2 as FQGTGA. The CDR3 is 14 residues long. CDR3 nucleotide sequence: TGTGCCAGCAGCCCCCGGCAGATTGCTTACGAGCAGTACTTT. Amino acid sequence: CASSPRQIAYEQYF.

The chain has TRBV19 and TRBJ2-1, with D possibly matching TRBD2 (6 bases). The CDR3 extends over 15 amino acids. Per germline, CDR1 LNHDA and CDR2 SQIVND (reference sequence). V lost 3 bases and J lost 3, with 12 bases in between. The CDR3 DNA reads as TGTGCCAGTAGTATGAACGGGGGAAACTACAATGAGCAGTTCTTC. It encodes CASSMNGGNYNEQFF.

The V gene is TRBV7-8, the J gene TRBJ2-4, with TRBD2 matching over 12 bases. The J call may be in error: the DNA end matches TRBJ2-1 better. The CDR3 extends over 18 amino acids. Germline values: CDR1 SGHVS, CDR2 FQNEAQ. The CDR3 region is CASSLMDGLAGPYNEQFF. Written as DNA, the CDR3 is TGTGCCAGCAGCTTAATGGATGGACTAGCGGGGCCATACAATGAGCAGTTCTTC.

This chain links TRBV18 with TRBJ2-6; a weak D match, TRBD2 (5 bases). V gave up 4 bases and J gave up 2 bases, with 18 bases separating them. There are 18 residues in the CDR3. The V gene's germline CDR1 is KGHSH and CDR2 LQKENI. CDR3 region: CASSRGQLDVAGANVLTF. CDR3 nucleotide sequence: TGTGCCAGCTCACGAGGGCAGCTAGATGTCGCTGGGGCCAACGTCCTGACTTTC.

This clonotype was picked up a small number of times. The CDR3 DNA sequence: TGTGCCAGCAGCATACGCGGGAGAAGCTCCTACGAGCAGTACTTC. Translated, it gives CASSIRGRSSYEQYF. J is TRBJ2-7 and V is TRBV7-2, with 7 bases fitting TRBD2. Per the germline V gene, CDR1 is SGHTA and CDR2 is FQGNSA. Trimming took 5 bases from V and 0 from J; bases not matched to a gene: 7. This CDR3 region has 15 residues.

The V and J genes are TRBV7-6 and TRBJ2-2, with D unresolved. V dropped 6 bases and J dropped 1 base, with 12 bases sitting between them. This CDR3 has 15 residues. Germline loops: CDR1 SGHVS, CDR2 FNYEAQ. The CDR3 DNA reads TGTGCCAGCAGTGGTGGGCCCGTGAACACCGGGGAGCTGTTTTTT. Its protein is CASSGGPVNTGELFF.

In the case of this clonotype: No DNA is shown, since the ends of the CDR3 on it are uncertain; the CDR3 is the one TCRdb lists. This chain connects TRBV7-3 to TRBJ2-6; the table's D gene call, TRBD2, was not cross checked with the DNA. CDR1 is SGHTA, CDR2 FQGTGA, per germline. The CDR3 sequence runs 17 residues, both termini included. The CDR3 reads CASSLNVGEVLRAVLRF.

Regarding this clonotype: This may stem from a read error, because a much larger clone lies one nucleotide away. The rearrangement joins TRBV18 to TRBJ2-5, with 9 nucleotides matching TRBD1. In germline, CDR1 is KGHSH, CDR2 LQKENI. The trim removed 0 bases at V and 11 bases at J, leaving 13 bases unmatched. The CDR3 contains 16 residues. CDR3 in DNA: TGTGCCAGCTCACCACCTAACAGGGGGCGCGACAATGAGCAGTACTTC. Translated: CASSPPNRGRDNEQYF.